This is a list of T cell receptor beta chains from one sample in a study of cytomegalovirus exposure and HLA in healthy donors. Profiling relied on immunoSEQ multiplex PCR, and the TCRdb table lists in-frame clones only, not all of them. This table holds roughly 99,000 clones, roughly 76% found once. The sequencing input was PBMCs. The source is a man aged 18 to 29 in good health and CMV-seronegative. The CDR3 runs from the conserved cysteine through the conserved F or W. D genes are given only for firm matches. Some rows have no size entry. The others give once, few or many, or a class for an expanded clone.

D	V	J	size	DNA	CDR3
.	TRBV11-2	TRBJ1-4	once	TGTGCCAGCAGCTTAGGGGGAGGAGGAAGGGAAAAACTGTTTTTT	CASSLGGGGREKLFF
.	TRBV7-9	TRBJ1-3	.	TGTGCCAGCAAGGGTTCAGGGCCTGGAAACACCATATATTTT	CASKGSGPGNTIYF
TRBD1	TRBV5-4	TRBJ1-2	.	TGTGCCAGCAGCTTGGGGGGACAGGGATTATATGGCTACACCTTC	CASSLGGQGLYGYTF
.	TRBV29-1	TRBJ2-7	.	TGCAGCGCCCTGGGGGGAGCCTACGAGCAGTACTTC	CSALGGAYEQYF
.	TRBV29-1	TRBJ1-6	few	TGCAGCGTCGCCACGGGGGAGGAGGGATCACCCCTCCACTTT	CSVATGEEGSPLHF
TRBD1	TRBV6-5	TRBJ2-1	.	TGTGCCAGCAGTAACACCGGGACAGGGCTAAATGAGCAGTTCTTC	CASSNTGTGLNEQFF
.	TRBV6-5	TRBJ2-4	.	TGTGCCAGCAGTTTTAGCAGAAAAAACATTCAGTACTTC	CASSFSRKNIQYF
.	TRBV7-3	TRBJ1-2	.	TGTGCCAGCAGCTTAGAACCAGGGTCTGGCTACACCTTC	CASSLEPGSGYTF
.	TRBV10-3	TRBJ1-6	.	TGTGCCATCAGGGGACTCGATAATTCACCCCTCCACTTT	CAIRGLDNSPLHF
.	TRBV7-9	TRBJ2-7	.	TGTGCCAGCACAGGGGTTTCGGCGTACGAGCAGTACTTC	CASTGVSAYEQYF
.	TRBV4-3	TRBJ1-1	few	TGCGCCAGCAGCCAAGGCCGGGACTCCGAGAGGTACACTGAAGCTTTCTTT	CASSQGRDSERYTEAFF
TRBD2	TRBV5-5	TRBJ2-2	.	TGTGCCAGCAGCCTGGTTCTGGGCGGGGGGAGTTCCACCGGGGAGCTGTTTTTT	CASSLVLGGGSSTGELFF
.	TRBV9	TRBJ2-7	.	TGTGCCAGCAGCGTATTGGCGGGGAATCCCTACGAGCAGTACTTC	CASSVLAGNPYEQYF
.	TRBV7-2	TRBJ1-5	.	TGTGCCAGCAGCTTCGGGGGAGGTCAGCCCCAGCATTTT	CASSFGGGQPQHF
.	TRBV7-9	TRBJ2-1	.	TGTGCCAGCAGCCCTTCCCTAAGCGGGAATGAGCAGTTCTTC	CASSPSLSGNEQFF
.	TRBV11-2	TRBJ1-3	.	TGTGCCAGCAGCTTCAGCGGGGCCTCTGGAAACACCATATATTTT	CASSFSGASGNTIYF
.	TRBV2	TRBJ1-1	.	TGTGCCAGCAGAACCCACTTCGGGGGGCAGGATGAAGCTTTCTTT	CASRTHFGGQDEAFF
.	TRBV6-6	TRBJ1-1	.	TGTGCCAGCAGTTACTCATGGGGCCTGAACACTGAAGCTTTCTTT	CASSYSWGLNTEAFF
.	TRBV11-2	TRBJ2-7	few	TGTGCCAGCAGCGTAGCCTACGGGGCCTACGAGCAGTACTTC	CASSVAYGAYEQYF
.	TRBV6-1	TRBJ2-3	.	TGTGCCAGCAGTACCTACAGGGCCACAGATACGCAGTATTTT	CASSTYRATDTQYF
.	TRBV25-1	TRBJ1-6	.	TGTGCCACCAGGGACAACCATTCACCCCTCCACTTT	CATRDNHSPLHF
TRBD1	TRBV6-5	TRBJ2-7	.	TGTGCCAGCAGCCCGAGCCGGGACAGGTCCTACGAGCAGTACTTC	CASSPSRDRSYEQYF
TRBD1	TRBV6-5	TRBJ2-7	.	TGTGCCAGCAGTCCAGGAGACAGGGGGAACGAGCAGTACTTC	CASSPGDRGNEQYF
TRBD2	TRBV10-3	TRBJ2-5	.	TGTGCCATCAGTATAGCGGGGGGGGACCAGTACTTC	CAISIAGGDQYF
TRBD1	TRBV4-2	TRBJ2-3	once	TGTGCCAGCACCAGGGACAGGGGGGATACGCAGTATTTT	CASTRDRGDTQYF
.	TRBV19	TRBJ1-2	.	TGTGCCAGTAGTATGGGGGCTGCATATGGCTACACCTTC	CASSMGAAYGYTF
.	TRBV7-9	TRBJ2-5	.	TGTGCCAGCAGCTTAGGGCTAGGGGCAGAGACCCAGTACTTC	CASSLGLGAETQYF
TRBD1	TRBV6-5	TRBJ1-2	.	TGTGCCAGCAGGCTAACAGGGGGCGCCGGCTACACCTTC	CASRLTGGAGYTF
.	TRBV6-6	TRBJ1-5	few	TGTGCCAGCAGTCGGGGATCTTTGTGGAATCAGCCCCAGCATTTT	CASSRGSLWNQPQHF
.	TRBV18	TRBJ2-1	.	TGTGCCAGCTCACCCCAGGGCTCCTACAATGAGCAGTTCTTC	CASSPQGSYNEQFF
.	TRBV10-2	TRBJ2-1	.	TGCGCCAGCAGTGAGTGGCGGGGAGGCAGGGAGCAGTTCTTC	CASSEWRGGREQFF
TRBD1	TRBV6-5	TRBJ2-7	.	TGTGCCAGCAGTGTGGACAGGGCCTACGAGCAGTACTTC	CASSVDRAYEQYF
TRBD1	TRBV6-6	TRBJ2-1	medium-sized	TGTGCCAGCAGTTATGGGGACAGCTTCAATGAGCAGTTCTTC	CASSYGDSFNEQFF
TRBD1	TRBV28	TRBJ1-2	.	TGTGCCAGTGGGACAGGGGGCCTGGGGAACTATGGCTACACCTTC	CASGTGGLGNYGYTF
.	TRBV7-2	TRBJ1-3	.	TGTGCCAGCAGTCTGGGCGGAACAGGGCCTGGAAACACCATATATTTT	CASSLGGTGPGNTIYF
.	TRBV4-1	TRBJ1-1	.	TGCGCCAGCAGCCGGATGACAGGTCCCTTCACTGAAGCTTTCTTT	CASSRMTGPFTEAFF
TRBD1	TRBV5-4	TRBJ1-6	.	TGTGCCAGCAGCTGGGACAGTAATTCACCCCTCCACTTT	CASSWDSNSPLHF
.	TRBV6-1	TRBJ2-1	few	TGTGCCAGCACTCGACAGACTCCCTCCTACAATGAGCAGTTCTTC	CASTRQTPSYNEQFF
TRBD2	TRBV19	TRBJ2-5	.	TGTGCCAGTCAGGGAGGGGAGACCCAGTACTTC	CASQGGETQYF
TRBD2	TRBV5-4	TRBJ2-7	.	TGTGCCAGCCAAATAGCGGGGACGTACGAGCAGTACTTC	CASQIAGTYEQYF
TRBD1	TRBV29-1	TRBJ1-1	.	TGCAGCGTCGTCGCCCAGGGGGGCACTGAAGCTTTCTTT	CSVVAQGGTEAFF
.	TRBV4-3	TRBJ1-6	.	TGCGCCAGCAGCCAAGCCAACGAACAAACCTCCTATAATTCACCCCTCCACTTT	CASSQANEQTSYNSPLHF
TRBD1	TRBV4-3	TRBJ1-4	.	TGCGCCAGCAGCCGGAACCGGGACAGGGGGAATTTTGGTGAAAAACTGTTTTTT	CASSRNRDRGNFGEKLFF
.	TRBV5-3	TRBJ1-1	few	TGTGCCAGAAGCTTGGGGGCACCCATCAACACTGAAGCTTTCTTT	CARSLGAPINTEAFF
TRBD2	TRBV6-1	TRBJ2-5	.	TGTGCCAGCAGTGAAGCTAGCGGGGGGCAAGAGACCCAGTACTTC	CASSEASGGQETQYF
TRBD1	TRBV5-6	TRBJ1-2	.	TGTGCCAGCAGGATAGACAGGGCAGATGGCTACACCTTC	CASRIDRADGYTF
.	TRBV19	TRBJ1-2	.	TGTGCCAGTAGTATCGGTACAGGCTTTAACTATGGCTACACCTTC	CASSIGTGFNYGYTF
TRBD2	TRBV5-1	TRBJ2-7	.	TGCGCCAGCAGGCAAAGCTCCACCGGGGGGAAGCAGTACTTC	CASRQSSTGGKQYF
TRBD1	TRBV10-1	TRBJ2-3	.	TGCGCCAGCAGTGAGTCGAGGGGGCTGGGAAATACGCAGTATTTT	CASSESRGLGNTQYF
TRBD2	TRBV7-6	TRBJ2-3	.	TGTGCCAGCAGTTTGTCGGGGGGTGTAGATACGCAGTATTTT	CASSLSGGVDTQYF
TRBD1	TRBV4-2	TRBJ1-1	.	TGTGCCAGCAGCCAAGATGGAACAGGGGCCACTGAAGCTTTCTTT	CASSQDGTGATEAFF
TRBD1	TRBV5-1	TRBJ1-4	.	TGCGCCAGCAGCTCGGGACAGGGGGCTAGGGGTGAAAAACTGTTTTTT	CASSSGQGARGEKLFF
.	TRBV29-1	TRBJ1-6	.	TGCAGCGTTGCGACAGCTAATAATTCACCCCTCCACTTT	CSVATANNSPLHF
.	TRBV20-1	TRBJ2-5	.	TGCAGTGCTATCACGGGGGAGACCCAGTACTTC	CSAITGETQYF
TRBD2	TRBV5-4	TRBJ2-7	.	TGTGCCAGCACCTCGGGGGCGGGGGGTGGGGCCGAGCAGTACTTC	CASTSGAGGGAEQYF
TRBD1	TRBV9	TRBJ2-7	.	TGTGCCAGCAGTCCAACCGGGACAGGGGGAAGAGGCGAGCAGTACTTC	CASSPTGTGGRGEQYF
.	TRBV9	TRBJ2-5	.	TGTGCCAGCAGCGTAGATGGCGGGACCTCGTGGGAGCAGTACTTC	CASSVDGGTSWEQYF
TRBD1	TRBV6-5	TRBJ2-7	.	TGTGCCAGCAGCCCGAGCCGGGACAGGTCCTACGAGCAGTACTTC	CASSPSRDRSYEQYF
TRBD1	TRBV11-2	TRBJ1-2	once	TGTGCCAGCAGCCTCGACAGGGGCTATGGCTACACCTTC	CASSLDRGYGYTF